This entry features one T cell receptor (beta chain) sequence. The antigen is unknown. TCRdb re-derived calls from the reads in MiXCR, one entry per CDR3 protein. The sample carries 640,000 or so distinct CDR3 sequences, approximately 33% recorded once. These data come from a study of T cell repertoires in cytomegalovirus infection. Study outcomes and limitations: It was HLA-C-restricted CMV-specific TCR beta clonotypes that dominated the response ex vivo. Cumulative frequency of public TCR beta families picked out carriers of CMV plus the relevant HLA.

The sequencing here drew on cultured PBMCs, taken from culture after CMV antigen stimulation. The source is a human donor in good health (CMV status not recorded). Some clones in this sample may be carry-over from other donors' samples.

In nucleotides, the CDR3 is TGCGCCAGCAGCCAAGAAATTAGCTCCTACAATGAGCAGTTCTTC. Amino acid sequence: CASSQEISSYNEQFF. The V call is TRBV4-1, the J call TRBJ2-1; no clear D. Germline values: CDR1 MGHRA, CDR2 YSYEKL. The CDR3 totals 15 residues. V was cut by 0 bases and J by 0 bases, with 6 bases left in between.